This TCR beta chain appears in the sequencing data of a study of cytomegalovirus exposure and HLA in healthy donors. Study outcomes and limitations: Researchers counted around 160 TCR beta chains as cytomegalovirus-associated.

On this clone: Antigen specificity is unknown.

Only in-frame clones appear in the TCRdb table, and some are missing; sequencing was by immunoSEQ multiplex PCR. The top ten hold 0.55% to 0.75% of the sample, which has 65,000 to 85,000 clones, 90% to 95% seen once. Germline-derived CDR1 and CDR2 are MRHNA and SNTAGT. Germline trimming cut 9 bases from V and 8 bases from J; bases unmatched to any gene: 8. CDR3 length: 13 residues. The sample consisted of PBMCs. The clonotype originates from a woman younger than 30 in good health and CMV-seronegative. The rearrangement links TRBV6-4 to TRBJ2-3; 10 bases map to TRBD2. In nucleotides, the CDR3 is TGTGCCAGTAGAGCGGGGGGGGCCGGTACGCAGTATTTT. Translated: CASRAGGAGTQYF.